These 4 T cell receptor beta chains came from one sample sequenced in a study of technical replicates of blood from four donors. Generated by immunoSEQ multiplex PCR, the TCRdb table keeps only in-frame clones and is missing some. The data contain 90,000 to 100,000 clones, approximately 94% of them seen just once; the ten biggest clones take up 0.2% to 0.25%. The sample consisted of T cells isolated from PBMCs. The receptors originated from a human donor in good health.

The rearrangement uses TRBV27 and TRBJ2-1, with TRBD2 matching 10 bases. Germline V gives CDR1 MNHEY, CDR2 SMNVEV (reference sequence). The CDR3 has 17 amino acids. The J segment lost 5 bases and the V segment lost 0 bases, leaving 7 bases of the junction unmatched. The CDR3 loop is CASSLSQWLAGDNEQFF. The CDR3 DNA is TGTGCCAGCAGTTTATCGCAGTGGCTAGCGGGGGACAATGAGCAGTTCTTC.

The CDR3 spells CASSLARGSGTEAFF. The CDR3, as DNA: TGTGCCAGCAGCTTGGCAAGGGGTAGCGGCACTGAAGCTTTCTTT. V gene TRBV5-4 combines with J gene TRBJ1-1, with a tentative D call TRBD1 (5 bases). This CDR3 is built from 15 residues. The V and J ends lost 0 bases and 4 bases respectively, with 13 bases between them. Germline loops: CDR1 SGHNT, CDR2 YYREEE (reference sequence).

The chain recombines TRBV7-9 with TRBJ2-7, with 7 bases lining up with TRBD1. V was pared by 5 bases and J by 2 bases, with 12 bases of the junction left unmatched. CDR1 SEHNR and CDR2 FQNEAQ come from the germline V gene (reference sequence). The CDR3 sequence is 16 residues long. The chain's CDR3 is CASSHTKDRPAYEQYF. DNA for the CDR3: TGTGCCAGCAGCCACACCAAGGACAGGCCGGCCTACGAGCAGTACTTC.

The gene calls are TRBV6-1 and TRBJ1-5, with D possibly being TRBD1 (5 bases). Between the trimmed V and J ends, which lost 8 bases and 1 base, there was a span of 15 bases. The CDR3 runs 15 residues. Germline V CDR1 and CDR2: MNHNS, SASEGT. The CDR3 reads CASGEWTLSNQPQHF. CDR3 coding DNA: TGTGCCAGCGGGGAATGGACACTCAGCAATCAGCCCCAGCATTTT.